What follows are 18 T cell receptor beta chains derived from one specimen sequenced in a study of sequential checkpoint blockade in melanoma. Specified treatment: randomized to nivolumab then ipilimumab (arm A) or the reverse (arm B). Method: immunoSEQ multiplex PCR; TCRdb's copy keeps in-frame clones and lacks some. The data hold about 22,000 clones, with 27% observed a single time. Source: tumor tissue (inferred from file names), taken from a patient given nivolumab and ipilimumab in sequence. The receptors were gathered from a human donor with melanoma.

This clone was observed many times. The genes are TRBV23-1 and TRBJ2-3; D is uncertain. TRBV23-1 is classed as an ORF, of uncertain function. This CDR3 has 14 amino acids. Trimming took 6 bases from V and 3 from J, leaving 13 bases between them. The CDR3 region has the DNA TGCGCCAGCAGCCAAGGGCAGTTAACAGATACGCAGTATTTT. Its translation is CASSQGQLTDTQYF.

V usage is TRBV30 and J usage is TRBJ1-1; D is undetermined. Looked up from germline, CDR1 is GTSNPN and CDR2 is SVGIG (reference sequence). This CDR3 contains 12 residues. The ends were cut back, 8 bases at V and 2 bases at J, with 12 bases in the middle. The CDR3 reads CAGDRPNTEAFF. CDR3 in DNA: TGTGCCGGAGACCGACCAAACACTGAAGCTTTCTTT.

This clone was detected a few times. The V call is TRBV11-3, the J call TRBJ2-1; D possibly corresponds to TRBD2 (5 bases). The germline V gene encodes CDR1 SGHNT and CDR2 YENEEA. Trimming removed 5 bases at V and 4 bases at J, with 12 bases between. The CDR3 has 14 residues. The CDR3 here is CASSPVRGYNEQFF. CDR3 in DNA: TGTGCCAGCAGCCCCGTACGGGGTTACAATGAGCAGTTCTTC.

The gene calls are TRBV28 and TRBJ2-6, with TRBD1 identical over 7 bases. With 4 bases clipped from V and 0 bases from J, the junction kept 9 bases outside the gene matches. CDR3 length: 18 amino acids. Germline CDR1 and CDR2: MDHEN and SYDVKM. The CDR3 DNA follows: TGTGCCAGCAGTTCCTCAGGGGGTGGACTCTCTGGGGCCAACGTCCTGACTTTC. Amino acid sequence: CASSSSGGGLSGANVLTF.

V usage is TRBV29-1 and J usage is TRBJ1-1; 7 bases are a match to TRBD1. CDR3 length equals 13 residues. The germline gives CDR1 SQVTM, CDR2 ANQGSEA. V was clipped by 6 bases and J by 5 bases; unmatched bases: 9. CDR3 coding DNA: TGCAGCGTCCAAGAGGGGGCACGGACTGAAGCTTTCTTT. Translation: CSVQEGARTEAFF.

This clone came up a few times. This sequence joins TRBV6-8 and TRBJ2-6; D gene ambiguous. V lost 2 bases and J lost 0, with 8 bases in between. This CDR3 has 16 amino acids. From germline, CDR1 is MNHGY and CDR2 SAAAGT. The CDR3 sequence: CASSYLQPSGANVLTF. The CDR3 nucleotides read TGTGCCAGCAGTTACCTGCAACCCTCTGGGGCCAACGTCCTGACTTTC.

For this clone: The junction departs from germline at one end; a sequencing error may be responsible. V gene TRBV19 combines with J gene TRBJ2-1; 8 bases are a match to TRBD2. Germline CDR1 and CDR2: LNHDA and SQIVND (reference sequence). CDR3 length: 15 residues. As DNA, the CDR3 is TGTGCCAGTAGGATAGCGGGAACCGGGGGCGGGGAGCAGTTCTTC. Its translation is CASRIAGTGGGEQFF.

This clone occurred many times. The V gene is TRBV28, the J gene TRBJ1-1, with 7 bases aligning to TRBD1. The CDR3 covers 14 residues. The J segment lost 4 bases and the V segment lost 4 bases, leaving 6 bases of the junction unmatched. Germline V gene sequence: CDR1 MDHEN, CDR2 SYDVKM. The CDR3 bases are TGTGCCAGCAGTTACGGACAGGTGGTCACTGAAGCTTTCTTT. This translates into CASSYGQVVTEAFF.

The chain carries TRBV6-8 and TRBJ2-7; 11 bases fit TRBD2. V was clipped by 6 bases and J by 2 bases; unmatched bases: 6. From germline, CDR1 is MNHGY and CDR2 SAAAGT. The CDR3 runs to 15 residues. The CDR3 is CASSNPGLAAYEQYF. DNA of the CDR3: TGTGCCAGCAGCAATCCGGGACTAGCGGCCTACGAGCAGTACTTC.

This clone was counted only a few times. The J gene is TRBJ2-2, the V gene TRBV18; D gene ambiguous. Germline V gene sequence: CDR1 KGHSH, CDR2 LQKENI. Trimming shortened V by 3 bases and J by 4 bases, and 12 bases separated the two germline ends. The CDR3 spans 15 residues. CDR3 loop: CASSPPITSTGELFF. CDR3 in DNA: TGTGCCAGCTCACCCCCCATTACGAGCACCGGGGAGCTGTTTTTT.

This clone has a count of ten or more. The chain links TRBV4-1 to TRBJ1-4; D may be TRBD1 (6 bases). Trimming stripped 4 bases from V and 3 bases from J, with 9 bases between. This CDR3 has 14 residues. CDR1 is MGHRA, CDR2 YSYEKL, per germline. The CDR3, as DNA: TGCGCCAGCAGCCGACAGGTCCCTAATGAAAAACTGTTTTTT. Translated, it gives CASSRQVPNEKLFF.

Judged by abundance, this clone is medium-sized (0.01 to 0.1%). CDR3 coding DNA: TGTGCCAGCAGCGTCGAGGATAGCGGGGGGCGAGAGACCCAGTACTTC. As protein: CASSVEDSGGRETQYF. The V call is TRBV9, the J call TRBJ2-5; 10 bases match TRBD2. The CDR3 is 16 amino acids. Trimming cost V 2 bases and J 4 bases; bases outside gene matches: 8. Germline V gene sequence: CDR1 SGDLS, CDR2 YYNGEE.

A remark on this clone: Read data end 1 residue before the CDR3 end; the end is taken from the germline J gene. The genes are TRBV10-3 and TRBJ2-1; D is perhaps TRBD1 (5 bases). V shed 0 bases and J shed 5 bases, with 11 bases lying between them. The germline V gene encodes CDR1 ENHRY and CDR2 SYGVKD. The CDR3 contains 15 residues. The CDR3 sequence is CAISESSPQDNEQFF. The sequenced part of the CDR3 DNA is TGTGCCATCAGTGAGTCGAGCCCACAGGACAATGAGCAGTTC.

The CDR3 DNA sequence: TGTGCCAGTAGTCTCACATCGAACACCGGGGAGCTGTTTTTT. Its protein is CASSLTSNTGELFF. The chain recombines TRBV19 with TRBJ2-2, with D unresolved. Per germline, CDR1 LNHDA and CDR2 SQIVND (reference sequence). Trimming shortened V by 5 bases and J by 0 bases, and 7 bases separated the two germline ends. This CDR3 is built from 14 residues. The variable domain in full, with the rest retrieved from reference TRBV19 and TRBJ2-2, is DGGITQSPKYLFRKEGQNVTLSCEQNLNHDAMYWYRQDPGQGLRLIYYSQIVNDFQKGDIAEGYSVSREKKESFPLTVTSAQKNPTAFYLCASSLTSNTGELFFGEGSRLTVL.

The table lists this clone with a few counts. The V and J genes are TRBV12-5 and TRBJ1-1; D not resolved. This CDR3 spans 12 amino acids. Per germline, CDR1 LGHNT and CDR2 FRNRAP. CDR3 in DNA: TGTGCCAGCAAGAAAGGGCCGACTGAAGCTTTCTTT. It specifies CASKKGPTEAFF. Drawing the rest from reference TRBV12-5 and TRBJ1-1, the complete variable domain is DARVTQTPRHKVTEMGQEVTMRCQPILGHNTVFWYRQTMMQGLELLAYFRNRAPLDDSGMPKDRFSAEMPDATLATLKIQPSEPRDSAVYFCASKKGPTEAFFGQGTRLTVV.

This clone showed up just a few times. V gene TRBV18 combines with J gene TRBJ2-7, with D unclear. The CDR3 extends over 12 amino acids. Germline CDR1 reads KGHSH; CDR2 reads LQKENI. V lost 3 bases, J lost 1 base, and 4 bases lay in between. CDR3 coding DNA: TGTGCCAGCTCACCGACTTCCTACGAGCAGTACTTC. This encodes CASSPTSYEQYF. The full variable domain, in which reference TRBV18 and TRBJ2-7 provide the parts outside the CDR3, is NAGVMQNPRHLVRRRGQEARLRCSPMKGHSHVYWYRQLPEEGLKFMVYLQKENIIDESGMPKERFSAEFPKEGPSILRIQQVVRGDSAAYFCASSPTSYEQYFGPGTRLTVT.

This clone was seen more than once but under ten times. The chain employs TRBV6-1 and TRBJ2-3; 8 bases are shared with TRBD2. The junction had 4 bases not matched to a gene; V was cut back by 0 bases and J by 2 bases. Germline V gene data show CDR1 as MNHNS and CDR2 as SASEGT. The CDR3 is made up of 16 amino acids. Here the CDR3 reads CASSEAVAGITDTQYF. DNA of the CDR3: TGTGCCAGCAGTGAAGCAGTAGCGGGGATCACAGATACGCAGTATTTT.

This chain uses TRBV28 with TRBJ2-7; D not certain. Germline-derived CDR1 and CDR2 are MDHEN and SYDVKM. This CDR3 contains 14 residues. Trimming removed 6 bases from V and 3 bases from J, with 15 bases in between. The DNA of the CDR3 is TGTGCCAGCAGCTCCCCAGGCCGTAACTACGAGCAGTACTTC. Protein sequence: CASSSPGRNYEQYF.